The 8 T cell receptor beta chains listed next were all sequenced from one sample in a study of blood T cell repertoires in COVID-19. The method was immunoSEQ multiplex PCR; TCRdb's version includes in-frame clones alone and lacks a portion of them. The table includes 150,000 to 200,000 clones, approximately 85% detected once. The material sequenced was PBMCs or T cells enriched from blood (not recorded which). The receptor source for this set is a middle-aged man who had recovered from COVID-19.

The CDR3 DNA reads as TGTGCCAGCAGCTTAATTAGGGGCGCCGGGGAGCTGTTTTTT. It codes for CASSLIRGAGELFF. The V gene is TRBV11-2, the J gene TRBJ2-2, with D maybe TRBD1 (5 bases). V gave up 2 bases and J gave up 6 bases, with 10 bases separating them. Germline lookup yields CDR1 SGHAT and CDR2 FQNNGV. The CDR3 loop spans 14 amino acids. The full variable domain, completed using reference TRBV11-2 and TRBJ2-2, is EAGVAQSPRYKIIEKRQSVAFWCNPISGHATLYWYQQILGQGPKLLIQFQNNGVVDDSQLPKDRFSAERLKGVDSTLKIQPAKLEDSAVYLCASSLIRGAGELFFGEGSRLTVL.

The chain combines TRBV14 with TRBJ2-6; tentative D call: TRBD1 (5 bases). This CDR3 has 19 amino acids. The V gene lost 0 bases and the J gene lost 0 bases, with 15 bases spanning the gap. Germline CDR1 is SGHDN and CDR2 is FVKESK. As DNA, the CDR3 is TGTGCCAGCAGCCAAGATCTTACAGGATTTTTCTCTGGGGCCAACGTCCTGACTTTC. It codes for CASSQDLTGFFSGANVLTF.

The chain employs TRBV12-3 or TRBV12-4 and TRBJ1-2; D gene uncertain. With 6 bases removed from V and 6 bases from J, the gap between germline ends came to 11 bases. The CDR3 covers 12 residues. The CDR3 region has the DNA TGTGCCAGCAGCGAGGCTCTGGATGGCTACACCTTC. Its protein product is CASSEALDGYTF.

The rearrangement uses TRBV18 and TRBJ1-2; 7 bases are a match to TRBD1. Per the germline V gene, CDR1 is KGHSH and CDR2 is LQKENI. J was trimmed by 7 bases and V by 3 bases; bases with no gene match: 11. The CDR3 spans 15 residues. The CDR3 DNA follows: TGTGCCAGCTCACCCCCAGATGACAGGGTGGCTGGCTACACCTTC. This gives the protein CASSPPDDRVAGYTF.

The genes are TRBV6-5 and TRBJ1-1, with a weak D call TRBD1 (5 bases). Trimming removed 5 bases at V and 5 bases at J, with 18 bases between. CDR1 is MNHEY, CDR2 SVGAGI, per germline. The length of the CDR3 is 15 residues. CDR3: CASSLTEIRGTEAFF. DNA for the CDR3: TGTGCCAGCAGTCTGACGGAGATCCGGGGGACTGAAGCTTTCTTT.

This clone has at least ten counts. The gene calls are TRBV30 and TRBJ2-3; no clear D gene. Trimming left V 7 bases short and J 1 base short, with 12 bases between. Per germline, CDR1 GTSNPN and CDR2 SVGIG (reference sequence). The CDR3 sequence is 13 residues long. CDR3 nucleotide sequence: TGTGCCTATTTCCCCAGCGGCACAGATACGCAGTATTTT. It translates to CAYFPSGTDTQYF.

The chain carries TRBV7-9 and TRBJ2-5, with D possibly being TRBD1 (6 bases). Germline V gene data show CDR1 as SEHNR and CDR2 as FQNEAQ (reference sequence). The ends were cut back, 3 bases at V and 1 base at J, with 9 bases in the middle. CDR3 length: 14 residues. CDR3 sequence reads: CASSLARGQETQYF. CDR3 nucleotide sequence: TGTGCCAGCAGCTTGGCCAGGGGCCAAGAGACCCAGTACTTC. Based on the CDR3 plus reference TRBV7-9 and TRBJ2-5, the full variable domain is DTGVSQNPRHKITKRGQNVTFRCDPISEHNRLYWYRQTLGQGPEFLTYFQNEAQLEKSRLLSDRFSAERPKGSFSTLEIQRTEQGDSAMYLCASSLARGQETQYFGPGTRLLVL.

CDR3 amino acids: CASSLTENAATEAFF. Here the CDR3 DNA reads TGTGCCAGCAGCTTAACCGAGAACGCGGCCACTGAAGCTTTCTTT. The genes are TRBV7-3 and TRBJ1-1; D not resolved. The V gene lost 0 bases and the J gene lost 4 bases, with 12 bases spanning the gap. Looked up from germline, CDR1 is SGHTA and CDR2 is FQGTGA. The CDR3 length is 15 residues.